These 3 T cell receptor beta chains share one sample of origin, sequenced in a study of shared clonotypes between healthy human individuals. Produced via immunoSEQ multiplex PCR; TCRdb's table is partial and in-frame only. Of about 1.1 million clones listed, approximately 77% are singletons. Sequencing was done on a sample of memory CD4+ T cells from PBMCs. The subset: CD45RA-negative fraction. These receptors were collected from a man aged 18 to 30 in good health. Some clones in this sample may be carry-over from other donors' samples.

The CDR3 reads CASSDTGWNEQYF. The CDR3 DNA reads TGCGCCAGCAGTGACACTGGGTGGAACGAGCAGTACTTC. This chain joins TRBV5-1 and TRBJ2-7, with D unresolved. Deletions cut 5 bases from V and 5 bases from J, with 14 bases between. Germline CDR1 is SGHRS and CDR2 is YFSETQ. This CDR3 region has 13 residues.

The V and J genes are TRBV6-6 and TRBJ2-7; D might be TRBD2 (6 bases). This CDR3 region has 16 residues. With 2 bases removed from V and 4 bases from J, the gap between germline ends came to 18 bases. Germline CDR1 reads MNHNY; CDR2 reads SVGAGI (reference sequence). The CDR3 sequence is CASSYGTGTPVYEQYF. The CDR3 DNA is TGTGCCAGCAGTTACGGGACGGGGACTCCGGTTTACGAGCAGTACTTC.

The gene calls are TRBV4-3 and TRBJ1-2; the D is unclear. V was cut by 0 bases and J by 4 bases, with 12 bases left in between. CDR1 is LGHNA, CDR2 YSLEER, per germline. CDR3 length: 15 amino acids. CDR3 bases: TGCGCCAGCAGCCAAGACCGGGGTCGAGGCTATGGCTACACCTTC. Residues: CASSQDRGRGYGYTF.